The clone carrying this TCR beta chain was counted a few times. The antigen is undetermined. This sample's time point: newly diagnosed GD, antithyroid drugs for less than 3 months. PBMC RNA was the source of the TCR library. The sample is drawn from a study of regulatory T cells in long-lasting Graves disease. Study-level points and caveats: Preferential use of TRBV28, TRBJ1-2 and TRBJ2-5 was seen in persistent disease. Clonotypes that were public and shared totalled some 2,900 in persistent patients versus roughly 1,000 in new patients.

In building TCR beta libraries, iRepertoire HTBI primers were used together with Arm-PCR of CDR3 regions. TCRdb ran MiXCR on the multiplex PCR reads and lists one entry per CDR3 protein. The sample records 550,000 or so distinct CDR3 sequences, 12% being singletons. CDR3 length: 13 residues. Germline assignment: CDR1 MNHNS and CDR2 SASEGT. V was cut by 7 bases and J by 3 bases, with 12 bases left in between. Separately, the same data were catalogued under a study of T cells in Graves' hyperthyroidism and ophthalmopathy. According to that study: Initially, a first-round RT-PCR of the TCR CDR3 employed the HTBI primer set.

The chain couples TRBV6-1 to TRBJ1-2; a possible D gene is TRBD1 (6 bases). This sequence originates from a woman under 40 with Graves disease. Sequences were derived from peripheral blood mononuclear cells (PBMCs), sampled at new diagnosis, from a patient treated with antithyroid drugs. The CDR3 reads CASTPTGYYGYTF. The CDR3 DNA reads TGTGCCAGCACTCCCACAGGGTACTATGGCTACACCTTC.